A selection of T cell receptor beta chains follows, all from one sample in a study of T cell repertoires in aging, cancer and after chemotherapy. MiXCR was run by TCRdb on the multiplex PCR reads, yielding one entry per CDR3 protein. Counted here are thousands of distinct CDR3 sequences, 23% occurring once; the ten biggest clones make up approximately 15%. The sequenced sample consisted of blood. These receptors all stem from a human donor with a blood cancer. The donor label of this sample is uncertain. Each CDR3 is given with its conserved first and last residue. The order of the fields is J gene, clone size, D gene, V gene, CDR3 protein, CDR3 DNA. D genes are given only for firm matches. For some rows the clone size is stated as once, few or many, or as a class when expanded; others skip it.

>TRBJ1-1|.|.|TRBV10-3
CAISESGITGPNTEAFF
TGTGCCATCAGTGAGTCGGGGATAACTGGGCCGAACACTGAAGCTTTCTTT
>TRBJ2-2|medium-sized|.|TRBV30
CAWSLAGELFF
TGTGCCTGGAGTCTGGCCGGGGAGCTGTTTTTT
>TRBJ2-1|.|TRBD1|TRBV20-1
CSARPKLDRANEQFF
TGCAGTGCTAGACCGAAACTTGACAGGGCGAATGAGCAGTTCTTC
>TRBJ2-7|medium-sized|.|TRBV5-4
CASSLAGTVEQYF
TGTGCCAGCAGCTTGGCCGGGACTGTCGAGCAGTACTTC
>TRBJ2-4|medium-sized|TRBD2|TRBV19
CASSPTSGRAGVAKNIQYF
TGTGCCAGTAGTCCAACTAGCGGGAGGGCTGGGGTAGCCAAAAACATTCAGTACTTC
>TRBJ2-4|.|.|TRBV14
CASSQISRGVSKNIQYF
TGTGCCAGCAGCCAAATTTCAAGGGGAGTCTCCAAAAACATTCAGTACTTC
>TRBJ2-2|many|.|TRBV6-1
CASDFSASTATGELFF
TGTGCCAGCGATTTCTCGGCATCGACAGCCACCGGGGAGCTGTTTTTT
>TRBJ2-3|medium-sized|.|TRBV19
CASNRKTWFGTDTQYF
TGTGCCAGTAACCGAAAGACGTGGTTCGGCACAGATACGCAGTATTTT
>TRBJ2-3|.|TRBD1|TRBV7-9
CASSDRTGVDTQYF
TGTGCCAGCAGCGATCGGACAGGAGTAGATACGCAGTATTTT
>TRBJ1-2|.|TRBD1|TRBV10-3
CATNPGTERGYTF
TGTGCCACCAACCCCGGGACAGAAAGAGGCTACACCTTC
>TRBJ2-7|.|.|TRBV7-9
CASSTTGTETYEQYF
TGTGCCAGCAGCACAACCGGGACTGAGACCTACGAGCAGTACTTC
>TRBJ2-7|.|.|TRBV28
CASSLLGREQYF
TGTGCCAGCAGTTTATTGGGCAGAGAGCAGTACTTC
>TRBJ2-1|medium-sized|.|TRBV15
CATSSNLAEDNEQFF
TGTGCCACCAGCAGTAATTTAGCGGAAGACAATGAGCAGTTCTTC
>TRBJ2-1|medium-sized|.|TRBV19
CASSNQGGSYNEQFF
TGTGCCAGTAGTAATCAGGGGGGCTCCTACAATGAGCAGTTCTTC
>TRBJ1-4|medium-sized|.|TRBV30
CAWSVQYDNEKLFF
TGTGCCTGGAGTGTACAGTATGATAATGAAAAACTGTTTTTT
>TRBJ1-1|.|.|TRBV6-1
CASSGSRVNTEAFF
TGTGCCAGCAGTGGCAGTAGGGTGAACACTGAAGCTTTCTTT
>TRBJ1-6|few|TRBD1|TRBV20-1
CSARDWGTGMSPLHF
TGCAGTGCTAGAGATTGGGGGACAGGAATGTCACCCCTCCACTTT
>TRBJ2-7|.|TRBD2|TRBV30
CAWSVGSGRGHEQYF
TGTGCCTGGAGTGTAGGCAGCGGGAGAGGACACGAGCAGTACTTC
>TRBJ2-3|.|.|TRBV20-1
CSAREGTGWSDTQYF
TGCAGTGCTAGAGAGGGAACAGGGTGGTCAGATACGCAGTATTTT
>TRBJ2-3|medium-sized|TRBD1|TRBV27
CATRPGQVSTDTQYF
TGTGCCACCCGTCCGGGACAGGTGAGCACAGATACGCAGTATTTT
>TRBJ2-2|few|TRBD1|TRBV7-2
CASSPDRAFTGELFF
TGTGCCAGCAGCCCGGACAGGGCGTTTACCGGGGAGCTGTTTTTT
>TRBJ1-4|medium-sized|.|TRBV19
CASSTQGVIAEKLFF
TGTGCCAGTAGCACCCAAGGGGTAATAGCTGAAAAACTGTTTTTT
>TRBJ2-1|medium-sized|.|TRBV12-3/TRBV12-4
CASSSPGGRNEQFF
TGTGCCAGCAGTTCCCCCGGAGGACGCAATGAGCAGTTCTTC
>TRBJ1-3|medium-sized|.|TRBV29-1
CSVESPGGIYF
TGCAGCGTTGAATCCCCAGGAGGCATATATTTT
>TRBJ2-5|.|.|TRBV18
CASSPRRDSLRSGEIQYF
TGTGCCAGCTCACCACGGCGGGACAGCCTCCGATCGGGAGAGATTCAGTACTTC
>TRBJ2-1|few|TRBD2|TRBV10-1
CASSSGTSGGREQFF
TGCGCCAGCAGTTCCGGGACTAGCGGGGGCCGAGAGCAGTTCTTC
>TRBJ2-7|.|.|TRBV27
CASSLVGRHEQYF
TGTGCCAGCAGTTTAGTAGGGAGACACGAGCAGTACTTC
>TRBJ2-7|.|TRBD1|TRBV5-4
CASSLDGTGIFEQYF
TGTGCCAGCAGCTTGGACGGGACAGGGATTTTCGAGCAGTACTTC
>TRBJ2-3|medium-sized|.|TRBV18
CASSPASTDTQYF
TGTGCCAGCTCACCAGCCAGCACAGATACGCAGTATTTT
>TRBJ2-3|medium-sized|.|TRBV5-6
CASSRGTDTQYF
TGTGCCAGCAGCCGGGGAACAGATACGCAGTATTTT
>TRBJ2-2|.|.|TRBV11-2
CASSLGGPGELFF
TGTGCCAGCAGCTTAGGGGGCCCCGGGGAGCTGTTTTTT
>TRBJ2-6|medium-sized|TRBD1|TRBV27
CASSLSGTARANVLTF
TGTGCCAGCAGTTTATCGGGGACAGCCCGGGCCAACGTCCTGACTTTC
>TRBJ1-2|.|.|TRBV6-1
CASSEGVGAYGYTF
TGTGCCAGCAGTGAAGGGGTGGGGGCCTATGGCTACACCTTC
>TRBJ2-3|.|TRBD2|TRBV24-1
CATSDSPSSGTQYF
TGTGCCACCAGTGATTCCCCCAGTAGCGGGACGCAGTATTTT
>TRBJ2-2|.|TRBD2|TRBV20-1
CSARDQAGVRTGELFF
TGCAGTGCTAGAGACCAAGCGGGAGTTAGGACAGGGGAGCTGTTTTTT
>TRBJ2-7|medium-sized|.|TRBV11-1
CASSLEGSTDYEQYF
TGTGCCAGCAGCTTAGAGGGTAGTACGGACTACGAGCAGTACTTC
>TRBJ1-1|.|TRBD1|TRBV20-1
CSAFPTGIETEAFF
TGCAGTGCCTTCCCGACAGGGATCGAAACTGAAGCTTTCTTT
>TRBJ2-1|.|TRBD2|TRBV13
CASSEEGLAGGNEQFF
TGTGCCAGCAGTGAAGAGGGACTAGCGGGAGGCAATGAGCAGTTCTTC
>TRBJ2-1|.|.|TRBV20-1
CSARDAGFYYNEQFF
TGCAGTGCTAGAGATGCGGGGTTTTATTACAATGAGCAGTTCTTC
>TRBJ2-7|.|TRBD1|TRBV5-1
CASSSSGQGASYEQYF
TGCGCCAGCAGCTCCTCGGGACAGGGGGCGTCTTACGAGCAGTACTTC
>TRBJ1-1|.|.|TRBV10-3
CAINPGRRDTEAFF
TGTGCCATCAACCCCGGGCGGCGGGACACTGAAGCTTTCTTT
>TRBJ2-5|medium-sized|TRBD2|TRBV19
CASSIVRLAGQETQYF
TGTGCCAGTAGTATAGTAAGGCTAGCGGGTCAAGAGACCCAGTACTTC
>TRBJ2-5|medium-sized|.|TRBV19
CASSIARGQETQYF
TGTGCCAGTAGTATCGCAAGAGGGCAAGAGACCCAGTACTTC
>TRBJ1-3|many|.|TRBV15
CATSRDQISGNTIYF
TGTGCCACCAGCAGAGACCAAATCTCTGGAAACACCATATATTTT
>TRBJ2-7|medium-sized|TRBD1|TRBV28
CASSFLQGRGYEQYF
TGTGCCAGCAGTTTCTTACAGGGGAGAGGCTACGAGCAGTACTTC
>TRBJ2-2|medium-sized|.|TRBV30
CACPFGGTDTGELFF
TGTGCCTGCCCCTTTGGGGGGACCGACACCGGGGAGCTGTTTTTT
>TRBJ2-7|medium-sized|TRBD2|TRBV30
CAWTLANEQYF
TGTGCCTGGACACTAGCGAACGAGCAGTACTTC
>TRBJ1-1|many|TRBD1|TRBV5-5
CASSRQGELTEAFF
TGTGCCAGCAGCAGGCAGGGGGAATTGACTGAAGCTTTCTTT
>TRBJ2-3|.|TRBD1|TRBV11-2
CASSFESFRDRGTDTQYF
TGTGCCAGCAGCTTTGAAAGTTTTAGGGACAGGGGCACAGATACGCAGTATTTT
>TRBJ2-5|many|.|TRBV5-5
CASSLEDGPGWGETQYF
TGTGCCAGCAGCTTGGAGGACGGCCCGGGTTGGGGAGAGACCCAGTACTTC
>TRBJ2-1|few|.|TRBV7-9
CASSLLARFNEQFF
TGTGCCAGCAGCTTACTAGCGCGGTTTAATGAGCAGTTCTTC
>TRBJ1-4|.|.|TRBV4-1
CASSQAPGRSEKLFF
TGCGCCAGCAGCCAAGCCCCGGGACGAAGTGAAAAACTGTTTTTT
>TRBJ2-3|many|TRBD2|TRBV10-3
CAITASGTDTQYF
TGTGCCATCACGGCTAGCGGAACAGATACGCAGTATTTT
>TRBJ1-5|many|.|TRBV5-6
CASSLEERGPQHF
TGTGCCAGCAGCTTGGAAGAGCGAGGGCCCCAGCATTTT
>TRBJ2-2|.|.|TRBV24-1
CATSDTDGPRELFF
TGTGCCACCAGTGATACCGACGGTCCCCGGGAGCTGTTTTTT
>TRBJ2-2|medium-sized|.|TRBV6-5
CASSYGFEGELFF
TGTGCCAGCAGTTACGGTTTTGAGGGGGAGCTGTTTTTT
>TRBJ2-1|.|.|TRBV5-8
CASSSGLTRSYNEQFF
TGTGCCAGCAGCTCGGGACTGACCCGCTCCTACAATGAGCAGTTCTTC
>TRBJ1-2|.|.|TRBV4-2
CASSQGALKPDGYTF
TGTGCCAGCAGCCAGGGGGCCCTCAAACCAGACGGCTACACCTTC